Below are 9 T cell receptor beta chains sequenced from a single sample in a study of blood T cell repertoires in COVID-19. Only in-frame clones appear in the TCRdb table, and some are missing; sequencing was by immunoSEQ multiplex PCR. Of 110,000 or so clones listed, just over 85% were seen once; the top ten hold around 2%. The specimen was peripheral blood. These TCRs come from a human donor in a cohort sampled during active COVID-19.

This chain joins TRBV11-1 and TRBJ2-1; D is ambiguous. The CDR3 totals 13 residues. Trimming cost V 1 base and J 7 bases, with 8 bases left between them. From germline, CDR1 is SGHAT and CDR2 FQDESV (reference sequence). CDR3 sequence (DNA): TGTGCCAGCAGCTTAGAACTGTCTAATGAGCAGTTCTTC. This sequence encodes CASSLELSNEQFF.

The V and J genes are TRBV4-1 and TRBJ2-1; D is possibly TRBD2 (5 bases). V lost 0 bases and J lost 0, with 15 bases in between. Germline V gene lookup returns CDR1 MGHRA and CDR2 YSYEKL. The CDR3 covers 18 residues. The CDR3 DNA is TGCGCCAGCAGCCAAGAGGTCGATTGGGAGAGCTCCTACAATGAGCAGTTCTTC. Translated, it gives CASSQEVDWESSYNEQFF.

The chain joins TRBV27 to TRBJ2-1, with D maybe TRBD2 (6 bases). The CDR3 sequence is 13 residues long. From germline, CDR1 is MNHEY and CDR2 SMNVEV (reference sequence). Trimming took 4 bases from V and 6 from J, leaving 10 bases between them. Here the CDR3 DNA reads TGTGCCAGCAGTTGGGATAGCGGCAATGAGCAGTTCTTC. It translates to CASSWDSGNEQFF.

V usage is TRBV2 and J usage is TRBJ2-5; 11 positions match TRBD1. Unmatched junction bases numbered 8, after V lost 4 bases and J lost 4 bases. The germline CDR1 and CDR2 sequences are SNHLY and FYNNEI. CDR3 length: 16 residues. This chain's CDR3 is CASSGSGQGVGETQYF. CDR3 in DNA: TGTGCCAGCAGTGGGTCGGGACAGGGGGTAGGAGAGACCCAGTACTTC. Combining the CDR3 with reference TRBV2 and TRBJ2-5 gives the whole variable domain EPEVTQTPSHQVTQMGQEVILRCVPISNHLYFYWYRQILGQKVEFLVSFYNNEISEKSEIFDDQFSVERPDGSNFTLKIRSTKLEDSAMYFCASSGSGQGVGETQYFGPGTRLLVL.

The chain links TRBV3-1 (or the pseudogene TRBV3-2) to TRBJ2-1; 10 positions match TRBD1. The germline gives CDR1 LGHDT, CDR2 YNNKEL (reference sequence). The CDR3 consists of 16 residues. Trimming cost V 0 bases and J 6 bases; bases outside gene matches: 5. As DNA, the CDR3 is TGTGCCAGCAGCCAAGATCGGACAGGGGGGCGCAATGAGCAGTTCTTC. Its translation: CASSQDRTGGRNEQFF.

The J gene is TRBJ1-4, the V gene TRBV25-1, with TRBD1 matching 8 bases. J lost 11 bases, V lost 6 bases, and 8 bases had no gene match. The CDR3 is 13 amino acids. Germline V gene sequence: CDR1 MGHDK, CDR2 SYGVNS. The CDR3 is CASRPGGEGKLFF. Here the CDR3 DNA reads TGTGCCAGCAGGCCAGGGGGCGAGGGGAAACTGTTTTTT.

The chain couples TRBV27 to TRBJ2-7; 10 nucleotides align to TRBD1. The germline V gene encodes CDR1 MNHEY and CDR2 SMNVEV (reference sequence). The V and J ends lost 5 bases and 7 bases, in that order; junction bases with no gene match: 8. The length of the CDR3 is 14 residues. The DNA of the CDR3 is TGTGCCAGCAGTGCGGGACAGGGGCTTCGAGAGCAGTACTTC. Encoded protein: CASSAGQGLREQYF.

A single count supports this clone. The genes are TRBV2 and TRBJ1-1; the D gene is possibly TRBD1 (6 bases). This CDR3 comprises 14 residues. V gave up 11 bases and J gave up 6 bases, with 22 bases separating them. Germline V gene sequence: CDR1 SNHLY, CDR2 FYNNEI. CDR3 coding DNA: TGTGCCTGTCATTCGCAGGGGTGGTACGCTGAAGCTTTCTTT. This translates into CACHSQGWYAEAFF.

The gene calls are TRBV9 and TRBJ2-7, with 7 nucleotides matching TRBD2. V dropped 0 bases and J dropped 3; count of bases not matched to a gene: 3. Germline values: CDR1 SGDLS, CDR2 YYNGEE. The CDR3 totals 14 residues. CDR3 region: CASSVGGTNYEQYF. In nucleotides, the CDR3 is TGTGCCAGCAGCGTAGGCGGGACTAACTACGAGCAGTACTTC.